This T cell receptor (beta chain) was recovered during a study of regulatory T cells in long-lasting Graves disease. The study's findings and limits: Possibly, too few samples lowered accuracy. Public clonotype sharing was higher in persistent than newly diagnosed patients.

The time point here: newly diagnosed GD, antithyroid drugs for less than 3 months. Preparation of the TCR library used RNA extracted from PBMCs. Library construction for TCR beta used iRepertoire HTBI primers and Arm-PCR of CDR3 regions. TCRdb reanalysed the multiplex PCR reads using MiXCR and keeps one entry per CDR3 protein. The table lists about 220,000 distinct CDR3 sequences, around a fifth of them singletons, with approximately 12% in the top ten. The table lists this clonotype with many counts. Its matching antigen is unknown. The same data also contributed to another study, on T cells in Graves' hyperthyroidism and ophthalmopathy. As that report states: The majority of expanded thyroid clonotypes above 0.001 also appeared in blood.

The specimen was peripheral blood mononuclear cells (PBMCs), collected at new diagnosis, from a patient treated with antithyroid drugs. The origin of this receptor is a woman in her 30s with Graves disease.

The CDR3 nucleotides are TGTGCCAGCAGCGGACTGGTTAAACAGTTCTTC. The encoded protein is CASSGLVKQFF. V usage is TRBV9 and J usage is TRBJ2-1; D is unresolved. The CDR3 covers 11 residues. Germline CDR1 is SGDLS and CDR2 is YYNGEE. V dropped 3 bases and J dropped 13 bases, with 11 bases sitting between them.